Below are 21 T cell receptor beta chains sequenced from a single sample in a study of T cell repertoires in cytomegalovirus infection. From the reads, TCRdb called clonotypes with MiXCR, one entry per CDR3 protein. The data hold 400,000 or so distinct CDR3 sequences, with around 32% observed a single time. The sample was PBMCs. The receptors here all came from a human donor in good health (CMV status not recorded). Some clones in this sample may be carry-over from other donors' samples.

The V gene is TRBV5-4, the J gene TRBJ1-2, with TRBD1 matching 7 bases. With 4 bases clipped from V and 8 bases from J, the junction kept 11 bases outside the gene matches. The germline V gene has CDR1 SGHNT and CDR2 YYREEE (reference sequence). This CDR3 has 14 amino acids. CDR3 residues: CASSPAGGAAGYTF. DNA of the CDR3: TGTGCCAGCAGCCCTGCAGGGGGGGCGGCGGGCTACACCTTC.

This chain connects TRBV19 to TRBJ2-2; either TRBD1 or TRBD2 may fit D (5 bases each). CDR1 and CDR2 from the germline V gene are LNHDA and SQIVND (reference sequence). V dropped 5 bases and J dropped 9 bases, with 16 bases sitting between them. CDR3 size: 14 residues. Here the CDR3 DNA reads TGTGCCAGTAGTGGGGGACCAAGAACCTGGGAGCTGTTTTTT. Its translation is CASSGGPRTWELFF.

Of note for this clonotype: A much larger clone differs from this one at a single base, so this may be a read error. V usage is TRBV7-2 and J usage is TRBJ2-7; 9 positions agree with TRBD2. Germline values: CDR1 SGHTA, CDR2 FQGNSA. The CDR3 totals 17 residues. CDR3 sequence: CASSLPGGAGGWNEPYF. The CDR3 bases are TGTGCCAGCAGCCTGCCGGGCGGGGCGGGGGGGTGGAACGAGCCGTACTTC.

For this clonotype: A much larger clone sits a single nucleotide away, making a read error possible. CDR3 bases: TGTGCCATCAGTGAGAAGAAGCGGGTCTTCCATCTCTCCTACGAGCAGTACTTC. It translates to CAISEKKRVFHLSYEQYF. The rearrangement uses TRBV10-3 and TRBJ2-7, with D tentatively TRBD2 (6 bases). Trimming left V 2 bases short and J 0 bases short, with 20 bases between. The length of the CDR3 is 18 residues. Germline CDR1 reads ENHRY; CDR2 reads SYGVKD.

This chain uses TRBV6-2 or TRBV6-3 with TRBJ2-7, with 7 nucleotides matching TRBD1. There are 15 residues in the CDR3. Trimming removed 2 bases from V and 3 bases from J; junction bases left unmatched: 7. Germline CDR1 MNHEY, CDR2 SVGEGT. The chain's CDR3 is CASSYADRDSYEQYF. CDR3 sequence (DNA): TGTGCCAGCAGTTACGCTGATAGGGACAGCTACGAGCAGTACTTC.

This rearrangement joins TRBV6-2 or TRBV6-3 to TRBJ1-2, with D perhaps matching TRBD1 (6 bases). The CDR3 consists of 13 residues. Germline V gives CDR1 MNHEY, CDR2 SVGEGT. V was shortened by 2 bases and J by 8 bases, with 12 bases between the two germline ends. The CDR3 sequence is CASSYPHREGYTF. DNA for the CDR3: TGTGCCAGCAGTTACCCACACAGGGAAGGCTACACCTTC.

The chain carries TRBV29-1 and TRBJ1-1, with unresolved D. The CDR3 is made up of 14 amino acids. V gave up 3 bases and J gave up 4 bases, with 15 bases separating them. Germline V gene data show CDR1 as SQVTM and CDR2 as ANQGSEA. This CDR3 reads CSVEAGWMGTEAFF. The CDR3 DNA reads TGCAGCGTTGAGGCAGGTTGGATGGGCACTGAAGCTTTCTTT.

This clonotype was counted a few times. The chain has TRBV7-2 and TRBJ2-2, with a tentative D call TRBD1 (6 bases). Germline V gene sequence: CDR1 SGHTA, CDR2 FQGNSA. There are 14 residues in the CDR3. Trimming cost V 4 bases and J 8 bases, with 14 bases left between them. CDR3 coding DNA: TGTGCCAGCAGCTCCCGACAGGTTTGGGGGGAGCTGTTTTTT. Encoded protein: CASSSRQVWGELFF.

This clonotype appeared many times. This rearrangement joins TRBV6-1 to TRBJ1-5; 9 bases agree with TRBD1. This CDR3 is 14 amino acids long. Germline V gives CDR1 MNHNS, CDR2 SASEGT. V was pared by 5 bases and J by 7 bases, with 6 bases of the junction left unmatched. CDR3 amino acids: CASSRTGVWQPQHF. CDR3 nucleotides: TGTGCCAGCAGTCGGACAGGGGTATGGCAGCCCCAGCATTTT.

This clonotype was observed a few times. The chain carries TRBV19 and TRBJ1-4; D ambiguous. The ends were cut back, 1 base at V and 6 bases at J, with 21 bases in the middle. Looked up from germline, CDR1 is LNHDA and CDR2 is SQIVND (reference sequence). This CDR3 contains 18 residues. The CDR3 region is CASSIVGTSGKDDEKLFF. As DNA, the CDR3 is TGTGCCAGTAGTATAGTGGGCACATCTGGCAAGGATGATGAAAAACTGTTTTTT.

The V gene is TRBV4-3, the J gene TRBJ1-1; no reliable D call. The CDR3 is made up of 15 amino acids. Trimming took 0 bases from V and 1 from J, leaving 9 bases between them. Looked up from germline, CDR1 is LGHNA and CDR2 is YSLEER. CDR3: CASSQDWTPNTEAFF. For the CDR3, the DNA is TGCGCCAGCAGCCAAGACTGGACCCCGAACACTGAAGCTTTCTTT.

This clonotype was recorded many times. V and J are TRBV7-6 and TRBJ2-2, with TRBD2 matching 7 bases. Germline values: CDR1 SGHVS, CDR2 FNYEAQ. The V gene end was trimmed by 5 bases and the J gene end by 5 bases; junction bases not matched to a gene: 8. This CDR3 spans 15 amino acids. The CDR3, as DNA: TGTGCCAGCAGCCCTGGGGGGGTTTGGACCGGGGAGCTGTTTTTT. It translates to CASSPGGVWTGELFF. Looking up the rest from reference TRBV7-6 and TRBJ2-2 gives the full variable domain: GAGVSQSPRYKVTKRGQDVALRCDPISGHVSLYWYRQALGQGPEFLTYFNYEAQQDKSGLPNDRFSAERPEGSISTLTIQRTEQRDSAMYRCASSPGGVWTGELFFGEGSRLTVL.

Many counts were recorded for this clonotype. The CDR3 DNA sequence: TGTGCCAGCAGCTCTTGGACAGCGGGGAATGAGCAGTTCTTC. Its protein is CASSSWTAGNEQFF. The rearrangement uses TRBV7-6 and TRBJ2-1, with D maybe TRBD2 (7 bases). The CDR3 spans 14 residues. The germline V gene has CDR1 SGHVS and CDR2 FNYEAQ. V was shortened by 4 bases and J by 7 bases, with 14 bases between the two germline ends.

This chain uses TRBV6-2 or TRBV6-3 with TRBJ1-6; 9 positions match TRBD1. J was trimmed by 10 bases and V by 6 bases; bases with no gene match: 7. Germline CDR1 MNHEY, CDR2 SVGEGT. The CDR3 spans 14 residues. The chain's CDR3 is CASRVDRGGSPLHF. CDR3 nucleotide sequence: TGTGCCAGCAGGGTGGACAGGGGCGGCTCACCCCTCCACTTT.

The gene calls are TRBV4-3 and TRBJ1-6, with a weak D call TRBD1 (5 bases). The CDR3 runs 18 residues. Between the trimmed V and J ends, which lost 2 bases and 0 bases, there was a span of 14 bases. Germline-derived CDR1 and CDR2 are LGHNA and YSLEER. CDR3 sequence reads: CASSQRQSLISYNSPLHF. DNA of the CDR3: TGCGCCAGCAGCCAAAGACAGAGTTTAATCTCCTATAATTCACCCCTCCACTTT.

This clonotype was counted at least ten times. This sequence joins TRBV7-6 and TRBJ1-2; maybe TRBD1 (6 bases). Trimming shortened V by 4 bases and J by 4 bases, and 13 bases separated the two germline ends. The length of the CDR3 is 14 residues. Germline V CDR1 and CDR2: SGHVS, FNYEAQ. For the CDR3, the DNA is TGTGCCAGCAGCTCCGGACAGCCCCCCTATGGCTACACCTTC. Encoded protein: CASSSGQPPYGYTF.

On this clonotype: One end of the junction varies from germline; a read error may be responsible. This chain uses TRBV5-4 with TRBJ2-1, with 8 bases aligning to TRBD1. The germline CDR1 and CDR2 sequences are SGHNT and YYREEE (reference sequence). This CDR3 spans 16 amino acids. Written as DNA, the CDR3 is TGTGCCAGCAGCAGCATCCACAGGGGGACCTACAATGAGCCGTTCTTC. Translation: CASSSIHRGTYNEPFF. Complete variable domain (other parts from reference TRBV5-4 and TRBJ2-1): ETGVTQSPTHLIKTRGQQVTLRCSSQSGHNTVSWYQQALGQGPQFIFQYYREEENGRGNFPPRFSGLQFPNYSSELNVNALELDDSALYLCASSSIHRGTYNEPFFGPGTRLTVL.

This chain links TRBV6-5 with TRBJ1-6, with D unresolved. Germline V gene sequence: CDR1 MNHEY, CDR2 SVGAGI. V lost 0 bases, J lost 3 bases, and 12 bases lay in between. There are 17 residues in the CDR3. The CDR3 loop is CASSYSIRRLYNSPLHF. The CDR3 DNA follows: TGTGCCAGCAGTTACTCGATTCGCAGACTCTATAATTCACCCCTCCACTTT.

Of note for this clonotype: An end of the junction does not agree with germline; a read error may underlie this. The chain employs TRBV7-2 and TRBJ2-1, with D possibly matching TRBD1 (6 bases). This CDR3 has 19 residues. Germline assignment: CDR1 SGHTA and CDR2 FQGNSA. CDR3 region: CASSLSVGGGRVPYNEPFF. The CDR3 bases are TGTGCCAGCAGTTTGAGTGTTGGGGGCGGCCGGGTCCCCTACAATGAGCCGTTCTTC.

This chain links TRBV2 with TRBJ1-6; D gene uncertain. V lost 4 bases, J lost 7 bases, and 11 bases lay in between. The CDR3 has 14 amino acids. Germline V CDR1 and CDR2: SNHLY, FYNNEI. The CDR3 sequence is CASSGLAANSPLHF. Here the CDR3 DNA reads TGTGCCAGCAGTGGGCTGGCAGCGAATTCACCCCTCCACTTT.

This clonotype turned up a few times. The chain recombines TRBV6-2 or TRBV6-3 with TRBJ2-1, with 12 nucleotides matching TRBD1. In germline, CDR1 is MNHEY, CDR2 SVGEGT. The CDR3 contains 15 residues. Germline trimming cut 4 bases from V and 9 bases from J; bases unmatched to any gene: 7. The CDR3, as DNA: TGTGCCAGCAGTTTTCCGGGACAGGGGGCTGGTGAGCAGTTCTTC. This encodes CASSFPGQGAGEQFF.